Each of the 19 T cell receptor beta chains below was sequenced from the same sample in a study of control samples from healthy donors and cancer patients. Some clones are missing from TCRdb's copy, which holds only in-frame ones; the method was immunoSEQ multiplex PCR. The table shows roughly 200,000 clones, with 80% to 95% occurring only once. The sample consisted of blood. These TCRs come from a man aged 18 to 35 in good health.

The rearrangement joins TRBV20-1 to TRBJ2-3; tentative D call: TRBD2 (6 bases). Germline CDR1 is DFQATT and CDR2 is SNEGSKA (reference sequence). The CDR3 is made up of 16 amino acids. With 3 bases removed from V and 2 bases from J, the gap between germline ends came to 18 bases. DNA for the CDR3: TGCAGTGCTAGTCGGGAAGGAGGGTCCCTCACAGATACGCAGTATTTT. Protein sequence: CSASREGGSLTDTQYF.

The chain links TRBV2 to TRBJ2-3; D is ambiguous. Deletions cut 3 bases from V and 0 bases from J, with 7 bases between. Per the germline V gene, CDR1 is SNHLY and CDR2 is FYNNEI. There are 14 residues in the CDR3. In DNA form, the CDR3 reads TGTGCCAGCAGTGACAGCACTAGCACAGATACGCAGTATTTT. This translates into CASSDSTSTDTQYF.

CDR3 sequence (DNA): TGTGCCAGCTCACCCTGGGGACAGGGCCTCACAGATACGCAGTATTTT. Residues: CASSPWGQGLTDTQYF. This sequence joins TRBV18 and TRBJ2-3; 9 bases map to TRBD1. CDR1 and CDR2 (germline): KGHSH, LQKENI. The CDR3 covers 16 residues. The ends lost 3 bases at V and 2 bases at J; junction bases unmatched: 6.

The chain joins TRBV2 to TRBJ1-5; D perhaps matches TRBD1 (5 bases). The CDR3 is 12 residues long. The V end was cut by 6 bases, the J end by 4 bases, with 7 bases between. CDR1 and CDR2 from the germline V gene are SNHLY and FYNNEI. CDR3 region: CASRPGNQPQHF. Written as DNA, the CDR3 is TGTGCCAGCAGGCCAGGGAATCAGCCCCAGCATTTT.

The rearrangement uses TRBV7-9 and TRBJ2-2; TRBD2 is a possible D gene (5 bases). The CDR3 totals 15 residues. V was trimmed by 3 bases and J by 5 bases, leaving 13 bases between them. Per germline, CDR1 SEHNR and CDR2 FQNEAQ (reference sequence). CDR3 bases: TGTGCCAGCAGCTTCGGACTCCTTAGGACCGGGGAGCTGTTTTTT. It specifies CASSFGLLRTGELFF.

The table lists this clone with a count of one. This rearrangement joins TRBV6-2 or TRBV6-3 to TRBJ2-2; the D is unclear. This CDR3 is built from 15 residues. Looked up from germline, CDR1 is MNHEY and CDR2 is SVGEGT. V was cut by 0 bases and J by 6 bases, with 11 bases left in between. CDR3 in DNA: TGTGCCAGCAGTTACTCCCGCCGGGTATCCGGGGAGCTGTTTTTT. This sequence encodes CASSYSRRVSGELFF.

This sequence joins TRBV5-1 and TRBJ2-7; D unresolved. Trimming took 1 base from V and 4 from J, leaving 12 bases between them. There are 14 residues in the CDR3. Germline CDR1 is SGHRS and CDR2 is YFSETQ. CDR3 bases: TGCGCCAGCAGCTTGACACAGACATCATACGAGCAGTACTTC. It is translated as CASSLTQTSYEQYF. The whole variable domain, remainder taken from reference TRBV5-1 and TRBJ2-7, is KAGVTQTPRYLIKTRGQQVTLSCSPISGHRSVSWYQQTPGQGLQFLFEYFSETQRNKGNFPGRFSGRQFSNSRSEMNVSTLELGDSALYLCASSLTQTSYEQYFGPGTRLTVT.

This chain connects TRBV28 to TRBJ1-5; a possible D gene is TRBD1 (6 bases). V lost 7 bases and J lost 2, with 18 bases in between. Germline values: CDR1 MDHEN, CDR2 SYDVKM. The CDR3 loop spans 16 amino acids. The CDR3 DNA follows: TGTGCCAGCACCAACCCCAGGGGAAGAGGCAATCAGCCCCAGCATTTT. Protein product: CASTNPRGRGNQPQHF. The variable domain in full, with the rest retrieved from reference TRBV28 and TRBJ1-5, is DVKVTQSSRYLVKRTGEKVFLECVQDMDHENMFWYRQDPGLGLRLIYFSYDVKMKEKGDIPEGYSVSREKKERFSLILESASTNQTSMYLCASTNPRGRGNQPQHFGDGTRLSIL.

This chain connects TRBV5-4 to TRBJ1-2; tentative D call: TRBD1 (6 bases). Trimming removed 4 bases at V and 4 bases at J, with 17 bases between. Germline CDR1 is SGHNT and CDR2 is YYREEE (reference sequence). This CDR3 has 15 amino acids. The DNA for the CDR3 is TGTGCCAGCAGCACCGGGGGCAGCCGATCCTATGGCTACACCTTC. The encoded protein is CASSTGGSRSYGYTF.

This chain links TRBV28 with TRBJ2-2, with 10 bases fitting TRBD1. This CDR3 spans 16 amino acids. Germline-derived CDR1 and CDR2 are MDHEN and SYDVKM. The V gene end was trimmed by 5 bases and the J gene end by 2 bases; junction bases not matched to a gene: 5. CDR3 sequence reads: CASSPGQGVNTGELFF. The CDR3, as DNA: TGTGCCAGCAGTCCCGGACAGGGGGTAAACACCGGGGAGCTGTTTTTT.

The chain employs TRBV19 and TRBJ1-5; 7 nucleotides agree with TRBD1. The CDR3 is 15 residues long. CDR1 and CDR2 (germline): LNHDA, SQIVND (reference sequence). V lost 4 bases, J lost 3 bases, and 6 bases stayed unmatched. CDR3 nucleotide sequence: TGTGCCAGTAGTAACCTCGGGACAGACAATCAGCCCCAGCATTTT. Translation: CASSNLGTDNQPQHF.

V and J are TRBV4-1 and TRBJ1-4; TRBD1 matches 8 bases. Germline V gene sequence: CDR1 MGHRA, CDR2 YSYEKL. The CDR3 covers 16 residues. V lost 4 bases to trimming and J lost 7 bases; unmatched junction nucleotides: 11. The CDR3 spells CASSPVSGTGFEKLFF. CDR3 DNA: TGCGCCAGCAGCCCCGTGTCCGGGACAGGATTTGAAAAACTGTTTTTT.

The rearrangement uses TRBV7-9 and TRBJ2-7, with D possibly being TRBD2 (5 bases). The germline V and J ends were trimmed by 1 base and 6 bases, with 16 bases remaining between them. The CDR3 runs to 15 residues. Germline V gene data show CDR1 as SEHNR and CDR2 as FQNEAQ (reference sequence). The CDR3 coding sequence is TGTGCCAGCAGCTTAGATAGGGTAGTAGGAGGCGAGCAGTACTTC. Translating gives CASSLDRVVGGEQYF.

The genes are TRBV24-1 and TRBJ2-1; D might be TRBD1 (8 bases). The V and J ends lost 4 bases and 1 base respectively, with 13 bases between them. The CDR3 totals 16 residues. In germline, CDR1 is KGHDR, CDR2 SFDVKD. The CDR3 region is CATSETGEGSYNEQFF. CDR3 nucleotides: TGTGCCACCAGTGAGACAGGGGAGGGGTCCTACAATGAGCAGTTCTTC.

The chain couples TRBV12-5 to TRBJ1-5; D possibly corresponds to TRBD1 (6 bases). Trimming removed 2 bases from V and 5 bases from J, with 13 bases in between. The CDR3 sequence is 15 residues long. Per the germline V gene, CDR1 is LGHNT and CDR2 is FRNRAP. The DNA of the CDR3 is TGTGCTAGTGGTTTGTCACAGGGCACATATCAGCCCCAGCATTTT. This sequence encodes CASGLSQGTYQPQHF.

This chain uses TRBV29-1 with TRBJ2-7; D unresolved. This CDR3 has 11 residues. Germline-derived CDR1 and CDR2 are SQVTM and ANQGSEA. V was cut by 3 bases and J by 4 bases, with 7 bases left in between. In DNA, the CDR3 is TGCAGCGTTGAGGCGGCGTACGAGCAGTACTTC. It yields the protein CSVEAAYEQYF.

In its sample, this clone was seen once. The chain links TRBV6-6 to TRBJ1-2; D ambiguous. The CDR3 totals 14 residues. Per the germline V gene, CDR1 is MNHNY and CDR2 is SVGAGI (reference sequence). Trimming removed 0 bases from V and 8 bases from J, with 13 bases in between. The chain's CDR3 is CASSYSDGGKGYTF. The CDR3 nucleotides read TGTGCCAGCAGTTACTCGGACGGCGGAAAAGGCTACACCTTC.

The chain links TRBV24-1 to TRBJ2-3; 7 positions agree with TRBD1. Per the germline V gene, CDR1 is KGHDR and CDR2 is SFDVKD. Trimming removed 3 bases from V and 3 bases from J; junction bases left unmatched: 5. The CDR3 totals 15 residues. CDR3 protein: CATSDLRDSTDTQYF. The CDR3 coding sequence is TGTGCCACCAGTGATCTCCGGGACAGTACAGATACGCAGTATTTT.

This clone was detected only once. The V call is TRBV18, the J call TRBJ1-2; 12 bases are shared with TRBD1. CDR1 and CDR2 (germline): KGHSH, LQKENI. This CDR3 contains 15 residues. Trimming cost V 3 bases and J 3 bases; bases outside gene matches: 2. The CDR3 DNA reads TGTGCCAGCTCACCGGGGACAGGGGGCTACTATGGCTACACCTTC. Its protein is CASSPGTGGYYGYTF.